Reported below is one T cell receptor beta chain. The entry originates in a study of control samples from healthy donors and cancer patients. Libraries were prepared by immunoSEQ multiplex PCR; TCRdb keeps only in-frame clonotypes and omits some of them. The sample lists around 90,000 clones; around four fifths were seen once. Trimming removed 3 bases at V and 5 bases at J, with 14 bases between. CDR3 length: 14 residues. The germline gives CDR1 SGHRS, CDR2 YFSETQ. The TCR sequence derives from a man aged 25-45 years in good health. The sample comprised blood. V and J are TRBV5-1 and TRBJ1-1; D gene unclear. The CDR3 sequence: CASSSKVAWTEAFF. For the CDR3, the DNA is TGCGCCAGCAGCTCAAAAGTTGCGTGGACTGAAGCTTTCTTT.